These 18 T cell receptor beta chains share one sample of origin, sequenced in a study of CD8 T cells in ankylosing spondylitis. MiXCR was run by TCRdb on the 5' RACE reads, yielding one entry per CDR3 protein. The table records around 250,000 distinct CDR3 sequences, approximately 11% of them present only once. The sequenced sample was blood, either unsorted or a sorted T cell fraction (not recorded which). The receptor set was obtained from a male donor with ankylosing spondylitis or in good health (not recorded which).

This clonotype has a handful of counts. The genes are TRBV6-2 or TRBV6-3 and TRBJ2-7; D not certain. The V end was cut by 4 bases, the J end by 2 bases, with 18 bases between. Germline CDR1 and CDR2: MNHEY and SVGEGT. The CDR3 is 16 residues long. The CDR3 loop reads CASSSLRRPSTYEQYF. The CDR3 DNA is TGTGCCAGCAGTTCCCTCCGACGGCCATCGACCTACGAGCAGTACTTC.

The CDR3: CASSLMSETSGGDEQFF. In DNA, the CDR3 is TGTGCCAGCAGCTTAATGTCGGAGACTAGCGGGGGCGATGAGCAGTTCTTC. J is TRBJ2-1 and V is TRBV7-9, with 12 bases matching TRBD2. Germline V CDR1 and CDR2: SEHNR, FQNEAQ (reference sequence). After removal of 2 bases from V and 8 bases from J, the junction contained 10 bases not matched to a gene. The CDR3 covers 17 residues.

A few counts support this clonotype. This rearrangement joins TRBV5-1 to TRBJ2-1; 11 positions agree with TRBD2. The trim removed 7 bases at V and 5 bases at J, leaving 2 bases unmatched. This CDR3 contains 13 residues. Germline CDR1 is SGHRS and CDR2 is YFSETQ. CDR3 nucleotide sequence: TGCGCCAGCGGGACTAGCGGTAACAATGAGCAGTTCTTC. Amino acids: CASGTSGNNEQFF.

This clonotype was recorded at least ten times. CDR3 in amino acids: CSARRASGSQETQYF. The CDR3, as DNA: TGCAGTGCTAGAAGGGCTAGCGGGAGTCAAGAGACCCAGTACTTC. The chain has TRBV20-1 and TRBJ2-5, with 10 bases identical to TRBD2. The CDR3 spans 15 residues. CDR1 and CDR2 (germline): DFQATT, SNEGSKA (reference sequence). With 2 bases clipped from V and 2 bases from J, the junction kept 5 bases outside the gene matches.

The J gene is TRBJ2-2, the V gene TRBV25-1; no clear D. Germline lookup yields CDR1 MGHDK and CDR2 SYGVNS. With 2 bases removed from V and 1 base from J, the gap between germline ends came to 11 bases. This CDR3 has 16 residues. CDR3 in amino acids: CASSETPTGNTGELFF. Here the CDR3 DNA reads TGTGCCAGCAGTGAAACACCGACCGGGAACACCGGGGAGCTGTTTTTT.

Comment on this clonotype: The junction departs from the called germline gene at one end, perhaps through a read error. The chain couples TRBV29-1 to TRBJ2-5; D could derive from TRBD1 or TRBD2 (5 bases each). Germline V gene data show CDR1 as SQVTM and CDR2 as ANQGSEA. This CDR3 region has 13 residues. The CDR3 here is CSVEGGHLGTQYF. For the CDR3, the DNA is TGCAGCGTGGAAGGAGGACACCTGGGGACCCAGTACTTC.

This clonotype was counted many times. This chain joins TRBV29-1 and TRBJ2-1; weak D call: TRBD1 (5 bases). This CDR3 contains 12 residues. The germline V and J ends were trimmed by 7 bases and 2 bases, with 9 bases remaining between them. Germline values: CDR1 SQVTM, CDR2 ANQGSEA. As DNA, the CDR3 is TGCAGCGGCAGGGTCGCCTACAATGAGCAGTTCTTC. This translates into CSGRVAYNEQFF.

This clonotype appeared many times. The rearrangement links TRBV20-1 to TRBJ2-7; tentative D call: TRBD1 (5 bases). Per the germline V gene, CDR1 is DFQATT and CDR2 is SNEGSKA (reference sequence). The CDR3 sequence is 13 residues long. V lost 3 bases and J 3 bases, leaving 12 bases between the germline ends. CDR3 DNA: TGCAGTGCTAGGGACATACAGAACTACGAGCAGTACTTC. Translating it yields CSARDIQNYEQYF.

This clonotype was observed at least ten times. The V call is TRBV27, the J call TRBJ2-1, with 7 bases identical to TRBD1. The germline gives CDR1 MNHEY, CDR2 SMNVEV (reference sequence). Losses at the gene ends were 5 bases for V and 4 bases for J; bases not matched to a gene: 11. The CDR3 has 16 residues. The CDR3 DNA is TGTGCCAGCAGTCCAGCCGGGACAGAGCCTTACAATGAGCAGTTCTTC. Translated, it gives CASSPAGTEPYNEQFF.

This clonotype showed up many times. The CDR3 bases are TGTGCCAGCAGCCCCGGGGCCGGGCCCGTTTCCAGCGGGGAGCTGTTTTTT. Translating it yields CASSPGAGPVSSGELFF. J is TRBJ2-2 and V is TRBV7-3; perhaps D is TRBD1 or TRBD2 (5 bases each). This CDR3 spans 17 amino acids. Trimming took off 5 bases at V and 7 bases at J, with 23 bases between the two ends. Germline-derived CDR1 and CDR2 are SGHTA and FQGTGA. The full variable domain, rest sourced from reference TRBV7-3 and TRBJ2-2, is GAGVSQTPSNKVTEKGKYVELRCDPISGHTALYWYRQSLGQGPEFLIYFQGTGAADDSGLPNDRFFAVRPEGSVSTLKIQRTERGDSAVYLCASSPGAGPVSSGELFFGEGSRLTVL.

At least ten counts were recorded for this clonotype. The V and J genes are TRBV5-5 and TRBJ1-2; D gene ambiguous. V lost 0 bases and J lost 7, with 7 bases in between. Germline V lookup: CDR1 SGHKS, CDR2 YYEKEE (reference sequence). The CDR3 contains 12 residues. This CDR3 reads CASSLATGGYTF. In DNA form, the CDR3 reads TGTGCCAGCAGCTTGGCCACGGGTGGCTACACCTTC.

A note on this clonotype: A read error is possible here, since a much larger clone lies one base away. The V gene is TRBV5-4, the J gene TRBJ2-1; 9 bases map to TRBD2. Looked up from germline, CDR1 is SGHNT and CDR2 is YYREEE (reference sequence). This CDR3 spans 18 amino acids. In DNA, the CDR3 is TGTGTCAGCAGCTTGTTCCGCTCCGGACTAGCGCCCTACAATGAGCAGTTCTTC. This encodes CVSSLFRSGLAPYNEQFF.

Relative to its sample, this clonotype is medium-sized. The chain carries TRBV6-4 and TRBJ2-7; maybe TRBD1 (6 bases). V gave up 0 bases and J gave up 3 bases, with 9 bases separating them. Looked up from germline, CDR1 is MRHNA and CDR2 is SNTAGT. The CDR3 covers 14 residues. This chain's CDR3 is CASSDSTRGYEQYF. CDR3 DNA sequence: TGTGCCAGCAGTGACTCGACCAGGGGCTACGAGCAGTACTTC.

This clonotype was seen a few times. V usage is TRBV7-2 and J usage is TRBJ1-6; tentative D call: TRBD1 (6 bases). Germline V CDR1 and CDR2: SGHTA, FQGNSA. This CDR3 comprises 15 residues. Trimming cost V 1 base and J 9 bases, with 13 bases left between them. CDR3 residues: CASSLDRGFGSPLHF. CDR3 sequence (DNA): TGTGCCAGCAGCTTAGATAGGGGGTTTGGTTCACCCCTCCACTTT.

This clonotype was seen at least ten times. J is TRBJ2-1 and V is TRBV10-3, with D perhaps TRBD1 (6 bases). The CDR3 has 15 residues. Germline V CDR1 and CDR2: ENHRY, SYGVKD. V was shortened by 6 bases and J by 5 bases, with 17 bases between the two germline ends. The CDR3 protein is CAISLLQGLDNEQFF. The CDR3 bases are TGTGCCATCAGCCTACTACAGGGCCTAGACAATGAGCAGTTCTTC.

This rearrangement joins TRBV20-1 to TRBJ2-5, with D perhaps given as TRBD1 or TRBD2 (5 bases each). Germline V gene sequence: CDR1 DFQATT, CDR2 SNEGSKA (reference sequence). The CDR3 is made up of 12 amino acids. With 5 bases removed from V and 3 bases from J, the gap between germline ends came to 10 bases. The CDR3 is CSAWDGKETQYF. In DNA form, the CDR3 reads TGCAGTGCTTGGGACGGGAAAGAGACCCAGTACTTC.

This clonotype showed up just a few times. The chain couples TRBV10-2 to TRBJ2-2, with D possibly being TRBD2 (5 bases). Germline CDR1 and CDR2: WSHSY and SAAADI. This CDR3 has 15 residues. Trimming stripped 5 bases from V and 5 bases from J, with 15 bases between. For the CDR3, the DNA is TGCGCCAGCAGTCTCCCCCCTTCGGGGACCGGGGAGCTGTTTTTT. As protein: CASSLPPSGTGELFF.

The J gene is TRBJ2-7, the V gene TRBV27; D might be TRBD1 (5 bases). The CDR3 has 14 residues. Per germline, CDR1 MNHEY and CDR2 SMNVEV (reference sequence). V shed 6 bases and J shed 2 bases, with 14 bases lying between them. CDR3 in amino acids: CASSQLEGAYEQYF. CDR3 nucleotides: TGTGCCAGCAGCCAACTGGAAGGGGCCTACGAGCAGTACTTC.